These T cell receptor beta chains were read from a single sample in a study of T-cell reconstitution after alpha-beta-depleted transplantation in children. TCRdb used MiXCR to reprocess the PCR reads, holding one entry per CDR3 protein. Among 250,000 to 350,000 distinct CDR3 sequences listed, around 25% were seen once. The sample in question was PBMCs, mostly from graft donor cells, obtained 180 days after TCRalphabeta/CD19-depleted stem cell transplant. The receptors were gathered from a male patient younger than 18 who had a stem cell transplant for acute lymphoblastic leukemia, so the T cells may come from the graft donor. Each CDR3 is given with its conserved first and last residue. A D gene is named only where the DNA matches it firmly. Clone size is given for some rows only: seen once, a few or many times, or a class if the clone is expanded.

cdr3_nt: TGTGCCAGCAGCATTCTTTGGTTCGGAAAGGGAAAATCCCGGACACACCAAGAGACCCAGTACTTC; cdr3_aa: CASSILWFGKGKSRTHQETQYF; j_call: TRBJ2-5; d_call: -; clone_size: few; v_call: TRBV7-2
cdr3_nt: TGTGCCAGCTCAGGGATTCTGAACACTGAAGCTTTCTTT; cdr3_aa: CASSGILNTEAFF; j_call: TRBJ1-1; d_call: -; clone_size: few; v_call: TRBV7-9
cdr3_nt: TGTGCCAGCAGCTTAGTGGGACGCGGAGGGACTGAAGCTTTCTTT; cdr3_aa: CASSLVGRGGTEAFF; j_call: TRBJ1-1; d_call: -; clone_size: -; v_call: TRBV11-2
cdr3_nt: TGTGCCAGCAGCTTAGAATATGGACAGCTTCGCCTCTTC; cdr3_aa: CASSLEYGQLRLF; j_call: TRBJ1-2; d_call: -; clone_size: -; v_call: TRBV7-9
cdr3_nt: TGCAGCGTTGCCCCTCAGGGCTACGAGCAGTACTTC; cdr3_aa: CSVAPQGYEQYF; j_call: TRBJ2-7; d_call: -; clone_size: -; v_call: TRBV29-1
cdr3_nt: TGCAGTGCTAGGCGCAGAACTAACTATGGCTACACCTTC; cdr3_aa: CSARRRTNYGYTF; j_call: TRBJ1-2; d_call: -; clone_size: few; v_call: TRBV20-1
cdr3_nt: TGTGCCAGCTCTCGGACAGGGGGCTCCTCCTATAATTCACCCCTCCACTTT; cdr3_aa: CASSRTGGSSYNSPLHF; j_call: TRBJ1-6; d_call: TRBD1; clone_size: -; v_call: TRBV2
cdr3_nt: TGTGCCAGCAGCTTGGGATTCTGGGGAAGCACTGAAGCTTTCTTT; cdr3_aa: CASSLGFWGSTEAFF; j_call: TRBJ1-1; d_call: -; clone_size: few; v_call: TRBV5-5
cdr3_nt: TGCGCCAGCGCAAGGGGACCAACAGGGGACTCCTATGGCTACACCTTC; cdr3_aa: CASARGPTGDSYGYTF; j_call: TRBJ1-2; d_call: TRBD1; clone_size: -; v_call: TRBV5-1
cdr3_nt: TGCGCCAGCAGCTTCGGACAGGGGATGAACACTGAAGCTTTCTTT; cdr3_aa: CASSFGQGMNTEAFF; j_call: TRBJ1-1; d_call: TRBD1; clone_size: -; v_call: TRBV5-1
cdr3_nt: TGCAGTGCTAGAGATGATGTAAGACTAGCGGGAAACAATGAGCAGTTCTTC; cdr3_aa: CSARDDVRLAGNNEQFF; j_call: TRBJ2-1; d_call: TRBD2; clone_size: few; v_call: TRBV20-1
cdr3_nt: TGTGCCAGCAGTCCAGGGGGATCTGGGTACGAGCAGTACTTC; cdr3_aa: CASSPGGSGYEQYF; j_call: TRBJ2-7; d_call: TRBD1; clone_size: -; v_call: TRBV12-3/TRBV12-4
cdr3_nt: TGTGCCAGCAGCTTAATTGGTCCCCGTTCCGGGACCTACGAGCAGTACTTC; cdr3_aa: CASSLIGPRSGTYEQYF; j_call: TRBJ2-7; d_call: -; clone_size: few; v_call: TRBV11-2
cdr3_nt: TGCAGTGTTGCGGAACAAGAGACCCAGTACTTC; cdr3_aa: CSVAEQETQYF; j_call: TRBJ2-5; d_call: -; clone_size: -; v_call: TRBV20-1
cdr3_nt: TGTGCCACCAGCAGAGATGGACAGGTCCAAGAGACCCAGTACTTC; cdr3_aa: CATSRDGQVQETQYF; j_call: TRBJ2-5; d_call: TRBD1; clone_size: -; v_call: TRBV15
cdr3_nt: TGTGCCAGCACCGGAGAACTAGCGGTCTCCTACAATGAGCAGTTCTTC; cdr3_aa: CASTGELAVSYNEQFF; j_call: TRBJ2-1; d_call: TRBD2; clone_size: few; v_call: TRBV9
cdr3_nt: TGTGCCAGCAGCCAAGATCCGGCACTAGCGGGAGGGCCGGAGACCCAGTACTTC; cdr3_aa: CASSQDPALAGGPETQYF; j_call: TRBJ2-5; d_call: TRBD2; clone_size: -; v_call: TRBV3-1
cdr3_nt: TGCGCCAGCAGCTTGGATCAGCGATTGGGGACCCAGTACTTC; cdr3_aa: CASSLDQRLGTQYF; j_call: TRBJ2-5; d_call: -; clone_size: few; v_call: TRBV5-1
cdr3_nt: TGCGCCAGCAGCTTGCCGCCGGGGGGGCAGTACTTC; cdr3_aa: CASSLPPGGQYF; j_call: TRBJ2-7; d_call: TRBD2; clone_size: -; v_call: TRBV5-1
cdr3_nt: TGTGCCAGCAGTTTAGCCCACTATGGCTACACCTTC; cdr3_aa: CASSLAHYGYTF; j_call: TRBJ1-2; d_call: -; clone_size: many; v_call: TRBV12-3/TRBV12-4
cdr3_nt: TGTGCCAGCAGTCCCCTGGGGCGGGAGGGTCTCTACGAGCAGTACTTC; cdr3_aa: CASSPLGREGLYEQYF; j_call: TRBJ2-7; d_call: TRBD2; clone_size: many; v_call: TRBV12-3/TRBV12-4
cdr3_nt: TGCGCCAGCAGGTGGACTAGCGGGAGCTACGAGCAGTACTTC; cdr3_aa: CASRWTSGSYEQYF; j_call: TRBJ2-7; d_call: TRBD2; clone_size: -; v_call: TRBV4-1
cdr3_nt: TGTGCCAGCAGTTCTAGCGGGAGGGCCTACGAGCAGTACTTC; cdr3_aa: CASSSSGRAYEQYF; j_call: TRBJ2-7; d_call: TRBD2; clone_size: -; v_call: TRBV6-5
cdr3_nt: TGCGCCAGTGGACATGCCGGGACGGGATTCTACGAGCAGTACTTC; cdr3_aa: CASGHAGTGFYEQYF; j_call: TRBJ2-7; d_call: -; clone_size: -; v_call: TRBV4-1
cdr3_nt: TGTGCCAGCAGCTTAGGGAGGGGTGAGCAGTTCTTC; cdr3_aa: CASSLGRGEQFF; j_call: TRBJ2-1; d_call: TRBD2; clone_size: -; v_call: TRBV7-3
cdr3_nt: TGTGCCAGCTCACCGGGACTAGCGGGAGCCACCGGGGAGCTGTTTTTT; cdr3_aa: CASSPGLAGATGELFF; j_call: TRBJ2-2; d_call: TRBD2; clone_size: -; v_call: TRBV18
cdr3_nt: TGTGCCAGCAGCTCGTATCTAGCGGGGGAGACCCAGTACTTC; cdr3_aa: CASSSYLAGETQYF; j_call: TRBJ2-5; d_call: TRBD2; clone_size: few; v_call: TRBV7-7
cdr3_nt: TGTGCCAGCACCTCATACCGGGACAGGTCCTACGAGCAGTACTTC; cdr3_aa: CASTSYRDRSYEQYF; j_call: TRBJ2-7; d_call: TRBD1; clone_size: -; v_call: TRBV12-3/TRBV12-4
cdr3_nt: TGTGCCAGCAGTTATACAGGAGGGGGTGAAAAACTGTTTTTT; cdr3_aa: CASSYTGGGEKLFF; j_call: TRBJ1-4; d_call: -; clone_size: -; v_call: TRBV6-5
cdr3_nt: TGCAGCGTTGACGCGGGGCCCACAGATACGCAGTATTTT; cdr3_aa: CSVDAGPTDTQYF; j_call: TRBJ2-3; d_call: -; clone_size: -; v_call: TRBV29-1
cdr3_nt: TGTGCCAGCAGCTTAGTGGGCAGAAACCAAGAGACCCAGTACTTC; cdr3_aa: CASSLVGRNQETQYF; j_call: TRBJ2-5; d_call: -; clone_size: many; v_call: TRBV7-6
cdr3_nt: TGCGCCAGCAGCTTCAGGGGATACGAGCAGTACTTC; cdr3_aa: CASSFRGYEQYF; j_call: TRBJ2-7; d_call: -; clone_size: many; v_call: TRBV7-9
cdr3_nt: TGTGCCAGCAGCGTCGGGACTAGCGGGAGCTGGTACGAGCAGTACTTC; cdr3_aa: CASSVGTSGSWYEQYF; j_call: TRBJ2-7; d_call: TRBD2; clone_size: -; v_call: TRBV9
cdr3_nt: TGTGCCAGCAGTCGCAGAGCGGGAGAGGATGAGCAGTTCTTC; cdr3_aa: CASSRRAGEDEQFF; j_call: TRBJ2-1; d_call: TRBD2; clone_size: few; v_call: TRBV12-3/TRBV12-4
cdr3_nt: TGTGCCAGCAGCAGACAGGGGGCGCTAAGATCCGGGGCCAACGTCCTGACTTTC; cdr3_aa: CASSRQGALRSGANVLTF; j_call: TRBJ2-6; d_call: TRBD1; clone_size: few; v_call: TRBV7-8
cdr3_nt: TGCAGTGCTAGGCGGGATTCCAATGAGCAGTTCTTC; cdr3_aa: CSARRDSNEQFF; j_call: TRBJ2-1; d_call: -; clone_size: few; v_call: TRBV20-1
cdr3_nt: TGTGCCACCAGCAGAGATAGAGCAGGTTTCCAAGATGAGCAGTTCTTC; cdr3_aa: CATSRDRAGFQDEQFF; j_call: TRBJ2-1; d_call: -; clone_size: few; v_call: TRBV15
cdr3_nt: TGTGCCAGCAGCTGGACAGGGCCCACAGATACGCAGTATTTT; cdr3_aa: CASSWTGPTDTQYF; j_call: TRBJ2-3; d_call: TRBD1; clone_size: -; v_call: TRBV5-6
cdr3_nt: TGTGCCAGCAGCCCAGGACAGGGGAGGCCCTACGAGCAGTACTTC; cdr3_aa: CASSPGQGRPYEQYF; j_call: TRBJ2-7; d_call: TRBD1; clone_size: many; v_call: TRBV12-3/TRBV12-4
cdr3_nt: TGTGCCAGCAGTGAATTCAGGGGGGCCCCCAACGAAGAGCAGTTCTTC; cdr3_aa: CASSEFRGAPNEEQFF; j_call: TRBJ2-1; d_call: -; clone_size: few; v_call: TRBV25-1
cdr3_nt: TGTGCCAGCAGTTACTTGGGACTAGCGGGAGAGGGAGAGACCCAGTACTTC; cdr3_aa: CASSYLGLAGEGETQYF; j_call: TRBJ2-5; d_call: TRBD2; clone_size: few; v_call: TRBV6-2/TRBV6-3
cdr3_nt: TGCAGCGCCCTGGGACAGCTTATTTTCTACAATGAGCAGTTCTTC; cdr3_aa: CSALGQLIFYNEQFF; j_call: TRBJ2-1; d_call: TRBD1; clone_size: few; v_call: TRBV29-1
cdr3_nt: TGCGCCAGCAGCTATAGCGGGGCCAGCTCCTACGAGCAGTACTTC; cdr3_aa: CASSYSGASSYEQYF; j_call: TRBJ2-7; d_call: TRBD2; clone_size: many; v_call: TRBV5-1
cdr3_nt: TGCAGCAGTCATCAGGGGGCAACTAATGAAAAACTGTTTTTT; cdr3_aa: CSSHQGATNEKLFF; j_call: TRBJ1-4; d_call: TRBD1; clone_size: -; v_call: TRBV20-1
cdr3_nt: TGCAGTGCTTTCGGGACCTCCTACGAGCAGTACTTC; cdr3_aa: CSAFGTSYEQYF; j_call: TRBJ2-7; d_call: -; clone_size: few; v_call: TRBV20-1
cdr3_nt: TGCGCCAGCAGCTTCCGAAGGGACGCGGAGGCCCAGTACTTC; cdr3_aa: CASSFRRDAEAQYF; j_call: TRBJ2-5; d_call: -; clone_size: -; v_call: TRBV5-1
cdr3_nt: TGCGCCAGCAGCCAAGAAGGCCAAGCCCAGCATTTT; cdr3_aa: CASSQEGQAQHF; j_call: TRBJ1-5; d_call: -; clone_size: few; v_call: TRBV4-1
cdr3_nt: TGCGCCAGCAGCGGAGGGACTAGCGCAAGGGGTGGAGAGACCCAGTACTTC; cdr3_aa: CASSGGTSARGGETQYF; j_call: TRBJ2-5; d_call: TRBD2; clone_size: few; v_call: TRBV5-1